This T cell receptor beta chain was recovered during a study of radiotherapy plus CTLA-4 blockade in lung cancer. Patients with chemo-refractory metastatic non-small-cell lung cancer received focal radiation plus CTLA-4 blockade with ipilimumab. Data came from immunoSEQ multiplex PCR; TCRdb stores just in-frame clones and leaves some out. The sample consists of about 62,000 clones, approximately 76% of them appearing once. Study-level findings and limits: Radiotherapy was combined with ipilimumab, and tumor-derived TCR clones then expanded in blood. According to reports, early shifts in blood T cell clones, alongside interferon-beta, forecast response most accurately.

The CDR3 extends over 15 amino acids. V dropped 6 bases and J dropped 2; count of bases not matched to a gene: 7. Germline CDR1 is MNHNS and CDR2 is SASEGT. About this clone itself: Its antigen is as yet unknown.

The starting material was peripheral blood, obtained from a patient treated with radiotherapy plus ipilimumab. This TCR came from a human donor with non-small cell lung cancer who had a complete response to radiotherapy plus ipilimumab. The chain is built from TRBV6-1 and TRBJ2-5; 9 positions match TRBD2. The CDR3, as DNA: TGTGCCAGCAGCGTTAGCGGGAGTCGACAAGAGACCCAGTACTTC. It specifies CASSVSGSRQETQYF.